A selection of T cell receptor beta chains follows, all from one sample in a study of blood T cell repertoires in COVID-19. Clones were sequenced by immunoSEQ multiplex PCR, and TCRdb holds only the in-frame ones, with some missing. In the table there are about 210,000 clones, about 87% of which are singletons. Sequencing input: PBMCs or T cells enriched from blood (not recorded which). The receptor source for this set is a man between 18 and 35 years old with acute COVID-19. CDR3s leave out the opening cysteine and the closing phenylalanine or tryptophan. The D gene is left open where the match is weak.

d_call: -; v_call: TRBV23-1; j_call: TRBJ1-5; cdr3_aa: ASSRWTRYSNQPQH
d_call: TRBD2; v_call: TRBV5-1; j_call: TRBJ2-2; cdr3_aa: ASSDGTTNTGELF
d_call: -; v_call: TRBV4-1; j_call: TRBJ1-1; cdr3_aa: ASSPLYSSLNTEAF
d_call: -; v_call: TRBV5-6; j_call: TRBJ1-6; cdr3_aa: ASSLGWRANSPLH
d_call: -; v_call: TRBV28; j_call: TRBJ1-5; cdr3_aa: ASSPGRFQGQPQH
d_call: -; v_call: TRBV6-2/TRBV6-3; j_call: TRBJ2-7; cdr3_aa: ASSYKADPSYEQY
d_call: -; v_call: TRBV7-2; j_call: TRBJ2-5; cdr3_aa: ASSLAGDVKTQY
d_call: -; v_call: TRBV30; j_call: TRBJ2-7; cdr3_aa: AWSGGWGGEQY
d_call: TRBD1; v_call: TRBV30; j_call: TRBJ1-3; cdr3_aa: AWSETGRSGNTIY
d_call: TRBD1; v_call: TRBV18; j_call: TRBJ2-7; cdr3_aa: ASSPNGQGDEQY
d_call: -; v_call: TRBV7-3; j_call: TRBJ1-1; cdr3_aa: ASSLLGSTEAF
d_call: TRBD1; v_call: TRBV12-5; j_call: TRBJ1-2; cdr3_aa: AGQGMNGYT
d_call: TRBD1; v_call: TRBV10-3; j_call: TRBJ1-1; cdr3_aa: AVRQGARTEAF
d_call: TRBD1; v_call: TRBV5-4; j_call: TRBJ2-5; cdr3_aa: ASSFGQEETQY
d_call: -; v_call: TRBV6-5; j_call: TRBJ1-1; cdr3_aa: ASSPNRLNTEAF
d_call: TRBD2; v_call: TRBV2; j_call: TRBJ2-3; cdr3_aa: ASWGGSSTDTQY
d_call: TRBD2; v_call: TRBV4-1; j_call: TRBJ2-7; cdr3_aa: ASSQDSPGTSISYEQY
d_call: -; v_call: TRBV25-1; j_call: TRBJ2-7; cdr3_aa: ASSSQGTYEQY
d_call: TRBD1; v_call: TRBV27; j_call: TRBJ2-7; cdr3_aa: ASSLSRTGEQY
d_call: -; v_call: TRBV5-5; j_call: TRBJ2-7; cdr3_aa: ASSRDLRAGY
d_call: -; v_call: TRBV28; j_call: TRBJ2-4; cdr3_aa: ASSLGEENIQY
d_call: TRBD2; v_call: TRBV7-9; j_call: TRBJ2-3; cdr3_aa: ASTAGVTDTQY
d_call: TRBD2; v_call: TRBV5-6; j_call: TRBJ2-7; cdr3_aa: ASSLALAGGYEQY
d_call: -; v_call: TRBV10-3; j_call: TRBJ1-1; cdr3_aa: AIKDSTEAF
d_call: TRBD2; v_call: TRBV18; j_call: TRBJ2-7; cdr3_aa: ASSPSGARASGFTYEQY
d_call: -; v_call: TRBV25-1; j_call: TRBJ2-2; cdr3_aa: ASSESSGSGFGELF
d_call: -; v_call: TRBV6-5; j_call: TRBJ1-4; cdr3_aa: ASSLKGYMNEKLF
d_call: TRBD2; v_call: TRBV28; j_call: TRBJ2-3; cdr3_aa: ASSLPSGLTDTQY
d_call: TRBD2; v_call: TRBV18; j_call: TRBJ2-3; cdr3_aa: ASSRLASTDTQY
d_call: -; v_call: TRBV21-1; j_call: TRBJ2-7; cdr3_aa: ASSKERTGSYEQY
d_call: TRBD2; v_call: TRBV5-1; j_call: TRBJ2-5; cdr3_aa: ASSLALAGDSETQY
d_call: TRBD1; v_call: TRBV28; j_call: TRBJ1-4; cdr3_aa: ASSPYRGTNEKLF
d_call: -; v_call: TRBV7-3; j_call: TRBJ2-3; cdr3_aa: ASSLQGFGTDTQY
d_call: -; v_call: TRBV11-2; j_call: TRBJ2-3; cdr3_aa: ASSLVLPPGETTDTQY
d_call: -; v_call: TRBV30; j_call: TRBJ2-2; cdr3_aa: AWSGVLVGTGELF